The clone carrying this T cell receptor (beta chain) was detected many times. This sample stems from a study of T-cell reconstitution after alpha-beta-depleted transplantation in children. Looked up from germline, CDR1 is MNHEY and CDR2 is SVGEGT. The CDR3 is 12 amino acids. Trimming pared 0 bases from V and 12 bases from J, leaving 9 bases between. During its preparation, the TCRbeta library received unique molecular identifiers. Each CDR3 protein gets one entry after TCRdb re-called the PCR reads with MiXCR. The sample includes 210,000 or so distinct CDR3 sequences, about 9.2% of them seen just once.

The specimen comprised PBMCs from the stem cell graft donor, sampled from the stem cell graft. This TCR came from a human donor who donated a stem cell graft to a child with acute lymphoblastic leukemia. The rearrangement links TRBV6-2 or TRBV6-3 to TRBJ2-1; TRBD2 might be the D (7 bases). The CDR3 coding sequence is TGTGCCAGCAGTTACTCGGGGGGGCGGCAGTTCTTC. Its translation: CASSYSGGRQFF.